The 32 T cell receptor beta chains below come from one sample, sequenced in a study of regulatory dendritic cells for organ transplantation. Sequencing was performed with immunoSEQ multiplex PCR; in TCRdb, only in-frame clones are kept and a portion is missing. The data hold about 3,700 clones, with 45% to 75% observed a single time. The antigens of these receptors remain unknown. Sorted subsets were CFSE-labeled and cultured 4 to 6 days with allogeneic dendritic cells. Sequenced sample: memory CD8+ T cells from blood cultured with dendritic cells. Noted subset: CD45RO+ memory T cells. The receptors derive from a human donor in good health.

The V gene is TRBV6-5, the J gene TRBJ1-1; 9 bases are shared with TRBD1. This CDR3 has 16 amino acids. Germline V lookup: CDR1 MNHEY, CDR2 SVGAGI. Trimming took 4 bases from V and 0 from J; bases not matched to a gene: 6. The CDR3 here is CASSLGQGYMNTEAFF. DNA of the CDR3: TGTGCCAGCAGTTTGGGACAGGGTTACATGAACACTGAAGCTTTCTTT.

The chain combines TRBV7-8 with TRBJ1-5; TRBD1 might be the D (6 bases). Looked up from germline, CDR1 is SGHVS and CDR2 is FQNEAQ. The germline V and J ends were trimmed by 5 bases and 6 bases, with 17 bases remaining between them. The CDR3 is 15 amino acids. In nucleotides, the CDR3 is TGTGCCAGCAGCCCGACCGGGACACGGAGTCAGCCCCAGCATTTT. This gives the protein CASSPTGTRSQPQHF.

The table lists this clone with a few counts. The rearrangement uses TRBV2 and TRBJ1-1; tentative D call: TRBD1 (5 bases). With 6 bases removed from V and 5 bases from J, the gap between germline ends came to 7 bases. The CDR3 contains 11 residues. Germline assignment: CDR1 SNHLY and CDR2 FYNNEI. CDR3 amino acids: CASRRGTEAFF. The CDR3 region has the DNA TGTGCCAGCAGGCGGGGGACTGAAGCTTTCTTT.

This clone was seen more than once but under ten times. This chain joins TRBV7-9 and TRBJ2-3; weak D call: TRBD2 (6 bases). Trimming removed 5 bases from V and 3 bases from J, with 15 bases in between. The CDR3 contains 15 residues. The V gene's germline CDR1 is SEHNR and CDR2 FQNEAQ (reference sequence). The CDR3 DNA reads TGTGCCAGCAGCCAAGATATGCGGGGAACAGATACGCAGTATTTT. It is translated as CASSQDMRGTDTQYF.

The rearrangement joins TRBV5-1 to TRBJ2-5; 8 positions match TRBD1. V gave up 4 bases and J gave up 4 bases; unmatched junction bases: 6. This CDR3 spans 14 amino acids. Germline CDR1 and CDR2: SGHRS and YFSETQ. Here the CDR3 DNA reads TGCGCCAGCAGCACCGGACAGGGCGGAGAGACCCAGTACTTC. It yields the protein CASSTGQGGETQYF.

The rearrangement uses TRBV19 and TRBJ1-5, with 8 positions matching TRBD1. Germline V gene sequence: CDR1 LNHDA, CDR2 SQIVND (reference sequence). The CDR3 is 12 residues long. V lost 10 bases, J lost 5 bases, and 4 bases stayed unmatched. The CDR3 bases are TGTGCCACAGGACAGGGCGATCAGCCCCAGCATTTT. This encodes CATGQGDQPQHF.

The V call is TRBV7-8, the J call TRBJ2-3; D possibly corresponds to TRBD1 (5 bases). The germline gives CDR1 SGHVS, CDR2 FQNEAQ. The CDR3 covers 15 residues. V was shortened by 1 base and J by 2 bases, with 10 bases between the two germline ends. The CDR3 DNA sequence: TGTGCCAGCAGCTTAGTCGGCAGGGACACAGATACGCAGTATTTT. Encoded protein: CASSLVGRDTDTQYF.

The chain combines TRBV10-3 with TRBJ2-3, with 8 bases that match TRBD2. The CDR3 contains 14 residues. CDR1 ENHRY and CDR2 SYGVKD come from the germline V gene. Germline trimming cut 7 bases from V and 0 bases from J; bases unmatched to any gene: 3. The CDR3 region is CAITGGGSTDTQYF. CDR3 nucleotides: TGTGCCATCACTGGCGGGGGGAGCACAGATACGCAGTATTTT.

V gene TRBV11-1 combines with J gene TRBJ2-7, with D unresolved. With 4 bases removed from V and 4 bases from J, the gap between germline ends came to 8 bases. The length of the CDR3 is 12 residues. The germline gives CDR1 SGHAT, CDR2 FQDESV (reference sequence). CDR3 region: CASSSNLYEQYF. The CDR3 DNA sequence: TGTGCCAGCAGCTCGAACCTATACGAGCAGTACTTC.

This sequence joins TRBV6-1 and TRBJ2-3, with 8 bases lining up with TRBD2. Per germline, CDR1 MNHNS and CDR2 SASEGT. V shed 4 bases, J shed 4 bases, and the junction held 4 bases outside the gene matches. CDR3 length: 14 residues. The CDR3 DNA is TGTGCCAGCAGTGGGGCGGGGGGCGCAGATACGCAGTATTTT. This encodes CASSGAGGADTQYF.

This clone was observed once. This chain joins TRBV7-8 and TRBJ2-7; no clear D. The CDR3 is made up of 12 amino acids. Germline V gene lookup returns CDR1 SGHVS and CDR2 FQNEAQ. V was cut by 1 base and J by 3 bases, with 4 bases left in between. The CDR3 DNA follows: TGTGCCAGCAGCTTAGGCAGCTACGAGCAGTACTTC. As protein: CASSLGSYEQYF. The full variable domain, with the rest looked up from reference TRBV7-8 and TRBJ2-7, is GAGVSQSPRYKVAKRGQDVALRCDPISGHVSLFWYQQALGQGPEFLTYFQNEAQLDKSGLPSDRFFAERPEGSVSTLKIQRTQQEDSAVYLCASSLGSYEQYFGPGTRLTVT.

This clone has just a few counts. The CDR3 loop is CASSSGIYEGGYTF. CDR3 bases: TGTGCCAGCAGCTCCGGCATTTATGAGGGTGGCTACACCTTC. V and J are TRBV6-5 and TRBJ1-2; D call uncertain. Trimming shortened V by 6 bases and J by 7 bases, and 18 bases separated the two germline ends. Germline V lookup: CDR1 MNHEY, CDR2 SVGAGI. The CDR3 consists of 14 residues.

The chain combines TRBV7-9 with TRBJ2-7; D remains unclear. The V end was cut by 4 bases, the J end by 4 bases, with 11 bases between. The CDR3 contains 13 residues. Germline-derived CDR1 and CDR2 are SEHNR and FQNEAQ (reference sequence). CDR3: CASSSTSSYEQYF. CDR3 DNA sequence: TGTGCCAGCAGCTCGACAAGCTCTTACGAGCAGTACTTC.

This clone was detected a few times. J is TRBJ2-2 and V is TRBV27, with a weak D call TRBD2 (6 bases). This CDR3 has 13 residues. Germline V gives CDR1 MNHEY, CDR2 SMNVEV (reference sequence). V lost 3 bases to trimming and J lost 6 bases, with 8 bases between them. The CDR3 region has the DNA TGTGCCAGCAGTTTGGGCGGGGCCGGGGAGCTGTTTTTT. This gives the protein CASSLGGAGELFF.

The V and J genes are TRBV4-3 and TRBJ2-7; perhaps TRBD1 as D (6 bases). V lost 0 bases to trimming and J lost 5 bases, with 11 bases between them. The CDR3 length is 14 residues. Germline V gene data show CDR1 as LGHNA and CDR2 as YSLEER. The CDR3 region has the DNA TGCGCCAGCAGCCAAGATGCAGGGGAACACGAGCAGTACTTC. This gives the protein CASSQDAGEHEQYF.

This clone was observed a few times. V and J are TRBV2 and TRBJ1-1; D might be TRBD1 (5 bases). CDR1 and CDR2 (germline): SNHLY, FYNNEI. Trimming cost V 2 bases and J 6 bases, with 7 bases left between them. The CDR3 spans 12 residues. The CDR3 here is CASSEWGAEAFF. CDR3 nucleotide sequence: TGTGCCAGCAGTGAATGGGGGGCTGAAGCTTTCTTT.

This chain links TRBV29-1 with TRBJ2-1; 10 bases match TRBD1. Germline CDR1 is SQVTM and CDR2 is ANQGSEA. There are 16 residues in the CDR3. Losses at the gene ends were 3 bases for V and 5 bases for J; bases not matched to a gene: 10. The CDR3 bases are TGCAGCGTTGAGGTGGCGGACAGGGGGACACACAATGAGCAGTTCTTC. As protein: CSVEVADRGTHNEQFF.

The rearrangement joins TRBV9 to TRBJ2-6, with a weak D call TRBD2 (5 bases). The CDR3 has 18 residues. In germline, CDR1 is SGDLS, CDR2 YYNGEE. The V gene lost 4 bases and the J gene lost 0 bases, with 17 bases spanning the gap. DNA of the CDR3: TGTGCCAGCAGCCCTCCCGGGGTTGGAATCTCTGGGGCCAACGTCCTGACTTTC. As protein: CASSPPGVGISGANVLTF.

This clone is a singleton in its sample. The V call is TRBV6-6, the J call TRBJ2-7, with a possible D match to TRBD1 (6 bases). The germline V and J ends were trimmed by 0 bases and 7 bases, with 10 bases remaining between them. Germline CDR1 MNHNY, CDR2 SVGAGI (reference sequence). The CDR3 has 13 amino acids. DNA for the CDR3: TGTGCCAGCAGTTACTCGACAGGCGCGGAGCAGTACTTC. It codes for CASSYSTGAEQYF.

This clone was seen a handful of times. The J gene is TRBJ2-7, the V gene TRBV7-6; 9 bases match TRBD1. Germline CDR1 and CDR2: SGHVS and FNYEAQ. The V gene end was trimmed by 2 bases and the J gene end by 7 bases; junction bases not matched to a gene: 12. The CDR3 has 16 residues. The CDR3 loop is CASSLSRTGVLGEQYF. The DNA of the CDR3 is TGTGCCAGCAGCTTATCGAGGACAGGGGTCTTAGGGGAGCAGTACTTC.

The chain couples TRBV19 to TRBJ1-1, with D perhaps TRBD1 (5 bases). This CDR3 contains 16 residues. Trimming cost V 1 base and J 0 bases, with 12 bases left between them. Germline assignment: CDR1 LNHDA and CDR2 SQIVND (reference sequence). CDR3 protein: CASSIVGEGMNTEAFF. Here the CDR3 DNA reads TGTGCCAGTAGTATAGTCGGGGAGGGGATGAACACTGAAGCTTTCTTT.

The gene calls are TRBV7-8 and TRBJ2-1; maybe TRBD1 (6 bases). This CDR3 comprises 15 residues. Germline CDR1 is SGHVS and CDR2 is FQNEAQ. V lost 5 bases to trimming and J lost 0 bases, with 11 bases between them. The CDR3, as DNA: TGTGCCAGCAGCCAGGACAGAAGCTCCTACAATGAGCAGTTCTTC. Translated: CASSQDRSSYNEQFF. Full variable domain (outside the CDR3, taken from reference TRBV7-8 and TRBJ2-1): GAGVSQSPRYKVAKRGQDVALRCDPISGHVSLFWYQQALGQGPEFLTYFQNEAQLDKSGLPSDRFFAERPEGSVSTLKIQRTQQEDSAVYLCASSQDRSSYNEQFFGPGTRLTVL.

This sequence joins TRBV7-9 and TRBJ2-7; 7 bases are a match to TRBD2. V gave up 8 bases and J gave up 0 bases; unmatched junction bases: 4. CDR1 is SEHNR and CDR2 is FQNEAQ in the germline V gene (reference sequence). This CDR3 is built from 13 residues. The chain's CDR3 is CASRGGSSYEQYF. The CDR3 DNA reads as TGTGCCAGCCGGGGAGGGAGCTCCTACGAGCAGTACTTC.

The chain employs TRBV13 and TRBJ2-4; D may be TRBD1 (6 bases). The CDR3 loop spans 16 amino acids. V lost 7 bases and J lost 0, with 16 bases in between. CDR1 and CDR2 (germline): PRHDT, FYEKMQ (reference sequence). CDR3 loop: CASTLGQSLAKNIQYF. For the CDR3, the DNA is TGTGCCAGCACCCTTGGACAGAGTCTAGCCAAAAACATTCAGTACTTC.

This clone was counted a few times. This chain uses TRBV19 with TRBJ1-5, with 11 bases fitting TRBD1. The germline V gene has CDR1 LNHDA and CDR2 SQIVND (reference sequence). With 1 base clipped from V and 5 bases from J, the junction kept 4 bases outside the gene matches. CDR3 length: 16 residues. CDR3 region: CASSIGTGGPHQPQHF. The CDR3 DNA reads as TGTGCCAGTAGTATAGGGACAGGGGGCCCCCATCAGCCCCAGCATTTT.

The J gene is TRBJ1-2, the V gene TRBV7-8; tentative D call: TRBD1 (6 bases). Germline assignment: CDR1 SGHVS and CDR2 FQNEAQ. V lost 1 base to trimming and J lost 9 bases, with 12 bases between them. The CDR3 has 13 amino acids. The CDR3 sequence is CASSLEQGTSYTF. For the CDR3, the DNA is TGTGCCAGCAGCTTAGAACAGGGAACGAGCTACACCTTC.

CDR3 protein: CASSSGGGGVQETQYF. CDR3 DNA: TGTGCCAGCAGCTCCGGGGGCGGGGGGGTTCAAGAGACCCAGTACTTC. The chain has TRBV27 and TRBJ2-5; 9 nucleotides line up with TRBD2. V lost 6 bases and J lost 2; bases outside the gene matches: 10. The CDR3 is 16 residues long. Germline values: CDR1 MNHEY, CDR2 SMNVEV (reference sequence).

This clone has more than one count but fewer than ten. The chain employs TRBV13 and TRBJ1-1, with 10 bases fitting TRBD1. CDR3 length: 17 residues. Germline V gives CDR1 PRHDT, CDR2 FYEKMQ (reference sequence). J lost 6 bases, V lost 4 bases, and 14 bases had no gene match. The chain's CDR3 is CASSSPGSHDRGPEAFF. The CDR3 region has the DNA TGTGCCAGCAGCTCCCCAGGGAGCCACGACAGGGGGCCTGAAGCTTTCTTT. The variable domain in full, completed from reference TRBV13 and TRBJ1-1, reads AAGVIQSPRHLIKEKRETATLKCYPIPRHDTVYWYQQGPGQDPQFLISFYEKMQSDKGSIPDRFSAQQFSDYHSELNMSSLELGDSALYFCASSSPGSHDRGPEAFFGQGTRLTVV.

V usage is TRBV7-8 and J usage is TRBJ2-7; maybe TRBD2 (5 bases). V was shortened by 0 bases and J by 7 bases, with 7 bases between the two germline ends. CDR1 is SGHVS and CDR2 is FQNEAQ in the germline V gene. CDR3 size: 12 residues. CDR3 DNA sequence: TGTGCCAGCAGCTTAGCGTCGGGGGAGCAGTACTTC. Translated: CASSLASGEQYF.

The chain employs TRBV27 and TRBJ1-1; TRBD1 matches at 7 bases. V trimming: 3 bases; J trimming: 0 bases; junction bases outside the gene matches: 4. The CDR3 covers 15 residues. CDR1 is MNHEY, CDR2 SMNVEV, per germline (reference sequence). The CDR3 loop is CASSLGDRMNTEAFF. CDR3 in DNA: TGTGCCAGCAGTTTGGGGGACAGAATGAACACTGAAGCTTTCTTT.

The chain is built from TRBV6-5 and TRBJ2-1; perhaps TRBD1 as D (5 bases). Trimming pared 5 bases from V and 5 bases from J, leaving 16 bases between. The CDR3 sequence is 15 residues long. Germline values: CDR1 MNHEY, CDR2 SVGAGI. The CDR3 sequence: CASSPNQGTNNEQFF. In DNA form, the CDR3 reads TGTGCCAGCAGTCCGAATCAGGGTACGAACAATGAGCAGTTCTTC.

A few counts support this clone. This chain connects TRBV9 to TRBJ1-5; 7 bases map to TRBD1. Looked up from germline, CDR1 is SGDLS and CDR2 is YYNGEE. Trimming removed 3 bases from V and 4 bases from J; junction bases left unmatched: 4. CDR3 length: 14 amino acids. The CDR3 coding sequence is TGTGCCAGCAGCGCGTGGGACAGTAATCAGCCCCAGCATTTT. It codes for CASSAWDSNQPQHF.